This T cell receptor (beta chain) was found in a study of beta chain features in type 1 diabetes (dated by TCRdb to the late 2010s). Some background on the complete study: Patients and healthy donors did not differ in mean age, gender distribution, total cell number or subset yield. A total of 100 million to 140 million sorted cells were examined across all samples, and the number of cells per subset was strongly correlated with RNA yield. The study compared TCRB repertoires of sorted circulating CD4+ T cell subsets between recently diagnosed type 1 diabetes patients and matched healthy donors. Whereas all 28 donors provided naive and central memory subsets, regulatory and stem cell-like memory subsets were isolated from just 8 patients and roughly 8 healthy donors. The study at large found these results: Naive, central memory and regulatory TCRB repertoires appeared more similar among patients than among healthy donors. At VDJ recombination sites, type 1 diabetes patients had fewer insertions and more deleted nucleotides, which implies abnormalities in thymic rearrangement. Type 1 diabetes patients showed a moderate but significant shortening of TCRB CDR3 length in all four CD4+ subsets. HLA sub-analyses involved small numbers of individuals, so any influence of HLA type on TCRB rearrangement remained unresolved. Shorter templates might have been favored by PCR, but patient and control samples were amplified and corrected together, so both groups would have been affected equally by any skew. Because cDNA was sequenced instead of genomic DNA, highly expressing activated cells could be over-represented, though the groups showed no difference in activation or CD3 levels.

The entire isolated RNA was reverse transcribed using the High Capacity cDNA Reverse Transcription Kit, and thus expressed TCRB transcripts were sequenced. Deep immunoSEQ sequencing was applied to naive, central memory and regulatory T cell samples, giving an average of roughly 3.5 million total reads per sample. After sorted cells were lysed in RLT buffer, RNA was extracted with DNase-treated RNeasy Micro or Mini kits, with the choice depending on cell number. To prevent cross-contamination, every cell subset was processed on its own, while patient and healthy donor samples were processed together. TCRB sequences were amplified from cDNA with the immunoSEQ multiplex PCR, producing 87-bp fragments spanning the CDR3 region. Amplicons were sequenced on the Illumina HiSeq platform. The original methods were these. Synthetic template baselines were used to correct PCR bias computationally, reads within Hamming distance 2 were collapsed together, and singletons that could not be merged were discarded. Reads were aligned against IMGT so that V, D and J genes, CDR3 length and insertions or deletions at six rearrangement sites could be assigned. Within each subset, clonotype counts were normalized to sorted cell number, and only after that were true diversity and Gini coefficients computed with the tcR R package. The overlap coefficient, calculated on TCRB nucleotide sequences, was used to measure repertoire sharing. As a proxy for the pre-selection repertoire, out-of-frame TCRB sequences from naive cells were analyzed. TCRdb holds this immuneACCESS table with in-frame rearrangements only. Some clones are missing; in checked studies, unresolved V genes explain under half, and the rest has no known cause. V and J calls and clone size are as listed in that table; D and trimming were resolved from the DNA. In this sample the table shows about 270,000 clones, approximately 14% of which occur a single time. The ten largest make up about 0.027% of the sample.

The junction carries 8 bases between V and J, which are trimmed by 4 bases and 6 bases respectively. From its cysteine to its phenylalanine, the CDR3 spans 11 amino acids. Only the CDR3 DNA is retained, 33 bases long and in frame from the first base. The germline V gene gives CDR1 as SQVTM and CDR2 as ANQGSEA. Each donor gave one peripheral blood draw, roughly 120 mL on average, collected into heparinised tubes. Using a panel that included CD45RO, CCR7, CD25, CD127, CD95 and CD27, naive, central memory, regulatory and stem cell-like memory CD4+ T cells were sorted on a BD FACSAria II. A purity above 95% was achieved for all sorted populations. PBMCs were isolated immediately by Lymphoprep density gradient centrifugation and stained directly without culture. Samples were stained and sorted in pairs, with one healthy donor and one patient per experiment, so that batch effects were minimized. This clone was observed many times. Its antigen specificity is not known. Qualities for individual bases were not recorded, and no much larger clone is one base off.

The sequenced sample was naive CD4+ T cells from blood. Sample cell subset or site, as interpreted from the label and publication: true naive CD4+ T cells. The rearrangement joined TRBV29-1 to TRBJ2-3, with no reliable assignment of the D segment. The sequence derives from a woman aged 40 to 49 in good health. CDR3 loop: CSVGFGDTQYF. The DNA reads TGCAGCGTTGGGTTCGGTGATACGCAGTATTTT.